This T cell receptor (beta chain) stems from a study of vaccination and CD4 T cells after COVID-19. With respect to this clonotype: Its antigen is not identified.

Treatment noted: roughly 10-day PBMC culture with coronavirus spike peptide pools or control peptides (ViraFEST assay). Before the COVID-19 pandemic (2011-2018), CD4+ T cells were obtained from the unexposed donor. Two million PBMCs were grown per well alongside roughly 9.1 IU/ml IL-2 and 9.5 to 10 ug/ml peptide pools. CDR3 length: 16 amino acids. Trimming took 6 bases from V and 1 from J; bases not matched to a gene: 11. Per germline, CDR1 MNHNS and CDR2 SASEGT. Regarding the study as a whole: There was no significant change from approximately 23 to 38 median reactive clonotypes.

Sequenced with the Oncomine TCR Beta short-read assay was DNA taken from cultured CD4+ T cells. Someone extracted genomic DNA from cultured CD4+ T cells. TCRdb reprocessed the PCR reads via MiXCR and lists one record per CDR3 protein. The sample has several thousand distinct CDR3 sequences, about 70% seen once. Material: CD4+ T cells from blood, cultured in vitro. The chain carries TRBV6-1 and TRBJ1-2; TRBD1 aligns across 7 bases. The clonotype comes from a human donor in good health. The CDR3 is CASSQTGTTVNYGYTF. For the CDR3, the DNA is TGTGCCAGCAGCCAGACAGGGACCACTGTTAACTATGGCTACACCTTC.